What follows is one T cell receptor beta chain and its context. The antigen it recognizes is unknown. Per-base qualities were not stored, and no clone one base away is much larger. This sample is drawn from a study of shared clonotypes between healthy human individuals (dated by TCRdb to 2018 to 2020). Background on the whole study: The cohort comprised a couple of women and a few men aged 18 to 49 years. For each donor, CD4 naive and CD4 memory were each given three plates, CD8 naive was given two plates, and CD8 memory was given one plate. To estimate repertoire size and how much clonotype sharing occurs between individuals, the study deeply sequenced the blood TCR repertoires of several healthy adults. To increase sequencing depth and limit assay-specific biases, different laboratories used diverse techniques to prepare libraries and sequence TCR repertoires. Between about 0.85 and 10 billion PBMCs per donor were obtained by leukapheresis.

For the CD8 naive samples, CD45RO-negative cells were positively selected for CCR7, yielding a CD45RA+CCR7+ population from which TemRA cells were excluded. The donors were healthy, HIV-negative adults who had no recently reported acute infections or vaccinations. Every donor was a Caucasian adult residing in Nashville, Tennessee, USA. Blood was collected by leukapheresis, and PBMCs were isolated by Ficoll-Histopaque density gradient centrifugation and then cryopreserved in liquid nitrogen vapor phase. Analytical flow cytometry was used to check the purity and quantity of each magnetically sorted T cell population. Genomic DNA was isolated from every sorted fraction and measured by UV absorbance on a Nanodrop 2000c. From a lookup of the germline V gene (reference sequence), CDR1 and CDR2 are MNHEY and SMNVEV. From its cysteine to its phenylalanine, the CDR3 spans 13 amino acids. Only the CDR3 portion is preserved as DNA: 39 bases, with reading frame beginning at the first base. Trimmed from V: 4 bases; trimmed from J: 6 bases; junction bases lacking a gene match: 6.

The paper's findings and limits, for the study overall: Compared with non-shared clonotypes, the clonotypes found in all four sorted-subset donors had higher generation probabilities. Because the study included a small number of donors, the genetic and exposure-history diversity represented was limited. When a handful of donors were compared, the shared fraction of clonotypes was about 5% for naive CD4, 3.5% to 4% for naive CD8, 2.3% for memory CD4, and 0.35% to 0.4% for memory CD8. Based on pairwise subsampling, the degree of clonotype sharing among donors was expected to be affected by sequencing depth. Incomplete sequencing was indicated by rarefaction of sorted-subset datasets, despite the large sequencing depth. Larger estimated clonotype richness was generally found for naive subsets than for memory subsets. Sampling was restricted to blood, and TCR repertoires in tissue are likely to differ from TCR repertoires in blood.

TCR CDR3 regions were amplified from genomic DNA by multiplex PCR using the deep immunoSEQ assay. Extracted genomic DNA from each cell subset was distributed evenly across all wells of several immunoSEQ 96-well plates, and each plate was treated as a replicate. Each replicate PCR for sorted subsets received about 220 ng genomic DNA, equal to tens of thousands of T cell genomes. Purified libraries were quantified with a Qubit 3.0 fluorometer, sized on a Bioanalyzer 2100, and re-quantified with the KAPA Library Quantification kit. Each immunoSEQ 96-well plate was sequenced on its own single-read 150-cycle Illumina NextSeq 550 flow cell. The study's processing was this. Because the immunoSEQ output included only junctional sequences and no quality scores, the filtering could not be the same as the filtering used for full-length reads. Sequences were annotated with PyIR, a Python wrapper for IgBLAST v1.9, using IMGT germline references to assign V/J genes and CDR3. Reads with weak V/J assignments (E-value above 1e-6), missing CDR3, stop codons, out-of-frame junctions, or ambiguous translated residues were removed. V3J clonotypes were defined as sequences sharing an identical inferred V gene, J gene, and CDR3 amino acid sequence. Percentage overlap between repertoires was computed as shared unique clonotypes divided by the size of the smaller repertoire. Repertoire richness was assessed with RTK rarefaction, the Chao1 estimator, and Recon v2.1 estimates of unobserved clonotypes. Generation probabilities were computed with OLGA for all TCRbeta clonotypes obtained by the gDNA method from several donors. TCRdb took over this immuneACCESS table, retaining in-frame rearrangements with V and J assigned. Such tables are incomplete; in checked studies, under half of the missing clones stem from an unresolved V gene, and the remainder is unexplained. That table supplies the V and J calls and clone size; D and trimming were determined from the DNA. The sample records about 2.2 million clones, about 93% of which are singletons. The ten top clones hold roughly 1.7% of the sample.

Sequencing was done on a sample of naive CD8+ T cells from PBMCs. In the paper's terms, the cell subset or site label means: CD45RA+CCR7+. The receptor chain draws on TRBV27 and TRBJ2-7, with 7 middle bases fitting TRBD2. The receptor comes from a man aged 18 to 29 in good health. Some clones in this sample may be carry-over from other donors' samples. The CDR3 has the sequence CASSSRGGIEQYF. The DNA reads as follows: TGTGCCAGCAGTTCTCGCGGGGGTATCGAGCAGTACTTC.